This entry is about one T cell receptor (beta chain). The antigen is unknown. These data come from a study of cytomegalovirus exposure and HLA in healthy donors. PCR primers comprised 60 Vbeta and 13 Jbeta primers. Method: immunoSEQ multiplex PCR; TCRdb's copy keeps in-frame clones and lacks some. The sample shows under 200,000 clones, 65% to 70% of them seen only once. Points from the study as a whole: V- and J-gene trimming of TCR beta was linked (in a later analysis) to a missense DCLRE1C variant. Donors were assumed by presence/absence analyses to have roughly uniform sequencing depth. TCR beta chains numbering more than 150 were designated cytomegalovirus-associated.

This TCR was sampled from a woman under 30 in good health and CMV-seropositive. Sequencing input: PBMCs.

CDR3 region: CASSLGRGPPEAPLHF. The CDR3 coding sequence is TGCGCCAGCAGCTTGGGAAGGGGGCCACCCGAAGCACCCCTCCACTTT. This chain uses TRBV5-1 with TRBJ1-6; 7 nucleotides line up with TRBD1. CDR1 and CDR2 from the germline V gene are SGHRS and YFSETQ. The CDR3 consists of 16 residues. After removal of 0 bases from V and 11 bases from J, the junction contained 11 bases not matched to a gene.